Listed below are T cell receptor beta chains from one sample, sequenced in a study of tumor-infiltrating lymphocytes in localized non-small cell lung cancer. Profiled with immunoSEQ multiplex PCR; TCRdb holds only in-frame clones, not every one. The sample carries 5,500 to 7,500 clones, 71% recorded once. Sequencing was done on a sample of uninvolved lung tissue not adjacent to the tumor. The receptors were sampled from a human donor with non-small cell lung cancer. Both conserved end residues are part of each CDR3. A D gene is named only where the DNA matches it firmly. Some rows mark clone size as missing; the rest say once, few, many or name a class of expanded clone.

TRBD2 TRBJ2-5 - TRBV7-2 TGTGCCAGCAGCTATCACGGGGGGGAGGAGACCCAGTACTTC CASSYHGGEETQYF
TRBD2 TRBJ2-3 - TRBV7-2 TGTGCCAGCAGCCCGGGACTAGCGGGGGGCCGGGATACGCAGTATTTT CASSPGLAGGRDTQYF
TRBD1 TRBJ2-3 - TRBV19 TGTGCCAGTAGTAGCGAGGGGGCGAGGGGAGATACGCAGTATTTT CASSSEGARGDTQYF
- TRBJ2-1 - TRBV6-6 TGTGCCGTTAGCAGGGCGGTCGGCGATGAGCAGTTCTTC CAVSRAVGDEQFF
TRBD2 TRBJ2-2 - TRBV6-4 TGTGCCAGCAGTGGACTAGCGGACACCGGGGAGCTGTTTTTT CASSGLADTGELFF
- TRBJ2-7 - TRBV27 TGTGCCAGCAGTTTAGGGCAGTCGCCTAGGGAGCAGTACTTC CASSLGQSPREQYF
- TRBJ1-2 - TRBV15 TGTGCCACCAGCAGAGGAAACACAGGTCCTAACTATGGCTACACCTTC CATSRGNTGPNYGYTF
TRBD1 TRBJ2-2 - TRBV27 TGTGCCAGCAGTTCCCGTCGAGGGACAGGGGGCACCGGGGAGCTGTTTTTT CASSSRRGTGGTGELFF
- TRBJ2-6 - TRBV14 TGTGCCAGCAGCAATGGACAGTTCCACTCTGGGGCCAACGTCCTGACTTTC CASSNGQFHSGANVLTF
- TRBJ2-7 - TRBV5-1 TGCGCCAGCAGCTTGAGTGGACAGACTGAGCAGTACTTC CASSLSGQTEQYF
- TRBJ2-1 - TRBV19 TGTGCCAGTAGTATGGAAACCTCTAGGAAGGAGCAGTTCTTC CASSMETSRKEQFF
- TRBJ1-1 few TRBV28 TGTGCCAGCAGTATCCGGGGGGGGACTGAAGCTTTCTTT CASSIRGGTEAFF
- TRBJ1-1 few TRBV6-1 TGTGCCAGCAGCCAGGCTGGGGGGGTCGGCACTGAAGCTTTCTTT CASSQAGGVGTEAFF
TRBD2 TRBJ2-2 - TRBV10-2 TGCGCCAGCAGTGATCCTTCGACTAGCGGGAGTGAGGAGCTGTTTTTT CASSDPSTSGSEELFF
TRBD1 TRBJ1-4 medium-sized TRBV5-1 TGCGCCAGCAGCCTGGACCCCGGGACAGGGGCTGAAAAACTGTTTTTT CASSLDPGTGAEKLFF
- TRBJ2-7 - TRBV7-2 TGTGCCAGCAAGGTCGGGGGCACCAATTACGAGCAGTACTTC CASKVGGTNYEQYF
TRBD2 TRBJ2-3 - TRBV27 TGTGCCAGCAGTTTTTCCGGGACTAGCGGTTGGGGTACGCAGTATTTT CASSFSGTSGWGTQYF
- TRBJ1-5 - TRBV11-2 TGTGCCAGCAGCCAGTCGACGGGACAGCCCCAGCATTTT CASSQSTGQPQHF
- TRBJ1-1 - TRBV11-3 TGTGCCAGCAGCCGGAACTCCGGGACGGTGAACACTGAAGCTTTCTTT CASSRNSGTVNTEAFF
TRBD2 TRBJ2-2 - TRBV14 TGTGCCAGCAGCCAAGGCGGGAGGGCCGGGGAGCTGTTTTTT CASSQGGRAGELFF
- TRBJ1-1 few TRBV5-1 TGCGCCAGCAGCTTTCAAGAGTGGACTGAAGCTTTCTTT CASSFQEWTEAFF
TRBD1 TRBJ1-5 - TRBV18 TGTGCCAGCTCCCGGTCGGGACAGGGACAGCCCCAGCATTTT CASSRSGQGQPQHF
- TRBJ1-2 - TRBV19 TGTGCCAGTAGTGAGGTAAAGCCCTATGGCTACACCTTC CASSEVKPYGYTF
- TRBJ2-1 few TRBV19 TGTGCCAGTAGTATAGCGACCGCTATTGGGATGCAGTTCTTC CASSIATAIGMQFF
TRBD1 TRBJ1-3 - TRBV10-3 TGTGCCATCATGAGGCAGGGGGCTTTTGGAAACACCATATATTTT CAIMRQGAFGNTIYF
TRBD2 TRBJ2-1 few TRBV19 TGTGCCAGTAGTCCGCCGGGTAGCGGGGGGCCCGGTCTGTTCTTC CASSPPGSGGPGLFF
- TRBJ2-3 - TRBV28 TGTGCCAGCACCCTCCCGGGACATGAAGCCGCCGACACAGATACGCAGTATTTT CASTLPGHEAADTDTQYF
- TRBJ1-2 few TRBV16 TGTGCCAGCAGCCAATCGAACACCAACTATGGCTACACCTTC CASSQSNTNYGYTF
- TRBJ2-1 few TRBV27 TGTGCCAGCAGTTTAGAGCCCTACAATGAGCAGTTCTTC CASSLEPYNEQFF
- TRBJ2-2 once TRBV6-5 TGTGCCAGCAGCCCAGGGGTGGTTAGTGTCGGGGAGCTGTTTTTT CASSPGVVSVGELFF
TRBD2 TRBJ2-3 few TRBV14 TGTGCCAGCAGCCAAGACACTAGCGGGAGTGGGGATACGCAGTATTTT CASSQDTSGSGDTQYF
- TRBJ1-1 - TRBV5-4 TGTGCCAGCAGCCTGATGAACACTGAAGCTTTCTTT CASSLMNTEAFF
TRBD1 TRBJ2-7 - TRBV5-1 TGCGCCAGCAGCAACAGGGGCTACGAGCAGTACTTC CASSNRGYEQYF
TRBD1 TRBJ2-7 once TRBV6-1 TGTGCCAGCAGGCCCGGACAGGGACACTACGAGCAGTACTTC CASRPGQGHYEQYF
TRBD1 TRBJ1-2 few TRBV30 TGTGCCTGGACCCGGACAGGACCCTCCTATGGCTACACCTTC CAWTRTGPSYGYTF
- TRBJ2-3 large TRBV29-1 TGCAGCGTTAGTCCGGGGGTCCATTCCACAGATACGCAGTATTTT CSVSPGVHSTDTQYF
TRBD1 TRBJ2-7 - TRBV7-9 TGTGCCAGCAGCCCAATAGGCTCCGCCAGGGGGCTTTACGAGCAGTACTTC CASSPIGSARGLYEQYF
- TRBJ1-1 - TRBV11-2 TGTGCCAGCAGCTTTTCATCAGGGAACACTGAAGCTTTCTTT CASSFSSGNTEAFF
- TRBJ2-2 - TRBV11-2 TGTGCCAGCAGCCTCGACAGTTTGAGCACCGGGGAGCTGTTTTTT CASSLDSLSTGELFF
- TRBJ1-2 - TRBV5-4 TGTGCCAGCAGCACTACAGGGAACTATGGCTACACCTTC CASSTTGNYGYTF
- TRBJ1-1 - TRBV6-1 TGTGCCAGCAGTGAAGCGCCGCCATTTTTTGCTCCAGCCGAGAACACTGAAGCTTTCTTT CASSEAPPFFAPAENTEAFF
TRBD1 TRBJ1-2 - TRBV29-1 TGCAGCGTTGACCGGCAGGGGGTTGGCTACACCTTC CSVDRQGVGYTF
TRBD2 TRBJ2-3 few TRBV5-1 TGCGCCAGCAGCTTGTTAAGTGGAGCGGGGGGGACGGTGACAGATACGCAGTATTTT CASSLLSGAGGTVTDTQYF
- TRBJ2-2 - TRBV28 TGTGCCAGTCTGGTGGGGGGCGCCGACACCGGGGAGCTGTTTTTT CASLVGGADTGELFF
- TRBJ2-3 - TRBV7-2 TGTGCCAGCAGCTTTACCAGGGATACGCAGTATTTT CASSFTRDTQYF
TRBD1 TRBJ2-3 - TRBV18 TGTGCCAGCTCACCCGGACAGGGAAGCACAGATACGCAGTATTTT CASSPGQGSTDTQYF